This T cell receptor beta chain was documented in a study of blood T cells in healthy people across ages. Combining a sample-barcoded 5' primer with a J-beta primer mix, a second PCR ran for about 6 to 12 cycles. MiXCR was run by TCRdb on the 5' RACE reads, yielding one entry per CDR3 protein. The sample has more than 550,000 distinct CDR3 sequences; around a fifth are singletons. About this clonotype: What it binds is not known.

Regarding the study as a whole: Donor CMV status, an unknown factor, possibly confounded changes in expanded clonotypes.

The sequencing sample was made of blood. This clonotype was obtained from a man in his 70s in good health.

The CDR3: CASSYNPTGSPLTEAFF. CDR3 nucleotides: TGTGCCAGCAGCTACAACCCGACAGGCTCCCCGCTCACTGAAGCTTTCTTT. The chain links TRBV7-8 to TRBJ1-1; a weak D match, TRBD1 (6 bases). The germline gives CDR1 SGHVS, CDR2 FQNEAQ. V lost 4 bases and J lost 4, with 22 bases in between. This CDR3 spans 17 amino acids.